This T cell receptor beta chain appears in the sequencing data of a study of blood T cell repertoires in COVID-19. TCRdb keeps only in-frame clones here, not all; method: immunoSEQ multiplex PCR. The sample has approximately 300,000 clones; 92% are singletons. The sample comprised PBMCs or T cells enriched from blood (not recorded which). This clonotype originated in a woman under 40 who had recovered from COVID-19.

CDR3 coding DNA: TGTGCCAGCAGCGTAGCAAGCGGGAGGAGAAATGGCACAGATACGCAGTATTTT. Protein product: CASSVASGRRNGTDTQYF. The chain carries TRBV9 and TRBJ2-3, with 9 positions matching TRBD2. The CDR3 contains 18 residues. Trimming removed 0 bases from V and 1 base from J; junction bases left unmatched: 9. Germline V gene lookup returns CDR1 SGDLS and CDR2 YYNGEE.